The 30 T cell receptor beta chains reported below all come from one sample, sequenced in a study of tumor and adjacent non-tumor tissue in lung cancer. TCRbeta libraries were built with three rounds of nested PCR, modified from ARM-PCR. TCRdb re-derived calls from the multiplex PCR reads in MiXCR, one entry per CDR3 protein. This table holds tens of thousands of distinct CDR3 sequences, about 61% found once. This sample's RNA came from whole unsorted tissue. The normal lung tissue was taken more than 3 cm from the tumor edge. Sequenced material: distant non-tumor lung tissue. All receptors derive from a man between 65 and 85 years old with non-small cell lung cancer.

The table lists this clonotype with many counts. The rearrangement links TRBV24-1 to TRBJ2-3; D perhaps matches TRBD2 (6 bases). The CDR3 totals 15 residues. V shed 6 bases and J shed 4 bases, with 16 bases lying between them. Germline assignment: CDR1 KGHDR and CDR2 SFDVKD. The DNA of the CDR3 is TGTGCCACCAGTAGACGTCGGGAGCCCCCAGATACGCAGTATTTT. The encoded protein is CATSRRREPPDTQYF.

This clonotype was observed many times. The chain is built from TRBV4-2 and TRBJ1-5, with a weak D call TRBD1 (5 bases). Trimming pared 1 base from V and 0 bases from J, leaving 13 bases between. The CDR3 has 17 amino acids. From germline, CDR1 is LGHNA and CDR2 YNFKEQ. CDR3 sequence (DNA): TGTGCCAGCAGCCAAGCTGACAGTTCTTATAGCAATCAGCCCCAGCATTTT. Protein sequence: CASSQADSSYSNQPQHF.

This clonotype has ten or more counts. The rearrangement links TRBV29-1 to TRBJ1-5; no reliable D call. This CDR3 has 14 amino acids. Germline CDR1 SQVTM, CDR2 ANQGSEA. V lost 5 bases and J 11 bases, leaving 22 bases between the germline ends. CDR3: CSVTGSAEPGSQHF. CDR3 in DNA: TGCAGCGTTACCGGGTCGGCTGAACCGGGGTCCCAGCATTTT.

The V and J genes are TRBV5-6 and TRBJ1-1, with a weak D call TRBD1 (5 bases). The germline CDR1 and CDR2 sequences are SGHDT and YYEEEE. V lost 4 bases and J 6 bases, leaving 13 bases between the germline ends. The CDR3 is 13 amino acids. CDR3 sequence: CASSLMAGPEAFF. DNA of the CDR3: TGTGCCAGCAGCCTAATGGCAGGGCCTGAAGCTTTCTTT.

About this clonotype itself: A read error may be the cause here, since a much bigger clone is one base away. The chain is built from TRBV6-5 and TRBJ2-1, with 9 bases aligning to TRBD2. The germline gives CDR1 MNHEY, CDR2 SVGAGI. CDR3 length: 15 residues. The V and J ends lost 6 bases and 9 bases, in that order; junction bases with no gene match: 12. This chain's CDR3 is CASRYHPSGMGEQFF. Written as DNA, the CDR3 is TGTGCCAGCAGATACCATCCTAGCGGGATGGGTGAGCAGTTCTTC.

CDR3 loop: CASSLILLAGGGPNTGELFF. Here the CDR3 DNA reads TGTGCCAGCAGCTTAATACTTCTAGCGGGGGGCGGACCGAACACCGGGGAGCTGTTTTTT. The chain carries TRBV7-3 and TRBJ2-2; 11 nucleotides align to TRBD2. The CDR3 length is 20 residues. Germline V gene lookup returns CDR1 SGHTA and CDR2 FQGTGA. The J segment lost 0 bases and the V segment lost 1 base, leaving 10 bases of the junction unmatched.

The chain uses TRBV28 and TRBJ2-3; 7 bases match TRBD2. The CDR3 loop spans 17 amino acids. The junction had 14 bases not matched to a gene; V was cut back by 7 bases and J by 1 base. Per germline, CDR1 MDHEN and CDR2 SYDVKM. This chain's CDR3 is CASTITAGPLGTDTQYF. In DNA form, the CDR3 reads TGTGCCAGCACCATAACAGCGGGGCCCCTGGGCACAGATACGCAGTATTTT.

This clonotype was detected ten times or more. In DNA, the CDR3 is TGTGCCAGCAGCTTAACCCAGTTTCCGACGTACGAGCAGTACTTC. Translating gives CASSLTQFPTYEQYF. The chain joins TRBV11-2 to TRBJ2-7; D is uncertain. Trimming shortened V by 2 bases and J by 4 bases, and 15 bases separated the two germline ends. This CDR3 is 15 amino acids long. From germline, CDR1 is SGHAT and CDR2 FQNNGV.

To note about this clonotype: A much larger clone is a single base away; this may be a read error. The V and J genes are TRBV20-1 and TRBJ1-1; D may be TRBD1 (6 bases). The CDR3 spans 16 residues. Germline CDR1 DFQATT, CDR2 SNEGSKA (reference sequence). The CDR3 nucleotides read TGCAGTGTTAGAGATCTGGGTACGGGGGCTTTCACTGAAGCTTTCTTT. It yields the protein CSVRDLGTGAFTEAFF.

This clonotype is a singleton in its sample. V gene TRBV28 combines with J gene TRBJ1-1; possible D gene TRBD1, 5 bases. Trimming shortened V by 7 bases and J by 6 bases, and 12 bases separated the two germline ends. CDR3 length equals 12 residues. The V gene's germline CDR1 is MDHEN and CDR2 SYDVKM. CDR3 in amino acids: CASNFMTAEAFF. Written as DNA, the CDR3 is TGTGCCAGCAATTTTATGACAGCTGAAGCTTTCTTT.

On this clonotype: Germline is not matched at one junction end, which may reflect a read error. This chain joins TRBV4-1 and TRBJ2-2, with 9 nucleotides matching TRBD2. This CDR3 comprises 17 residues. The germline gives CDR1 MGHRA, CDR2 YSYEKL. The CDR3 sequence: CASSLYLAGTNTGELFF. CDR3 nucleotide sequence: TGCGCCAGCAGCCTATATCTAGCGGGGACGAACACCGGGGAGCTATTTTTT.

The V call is TRBV21-1, the J call TRBJ1-5. TRBV21-1 is tagged as a pseudogene. This CDR3 comprises 15 residues. This chain's CDR3 is CASAKGGLTPLSMHF. The DNA of the CDR3 is TGTGCCAGCGCCAAAGGGGGCCTCACCCCTCTAAGTATGCATTTT.

The chain uses TRBV5-1 and TRBJ2-7; maybe TRBD1 (5 bases). V lost 4 bases and J 7 bases, leaving 18 bases between the germline ends. CDR1 is SGHRS, CDR2 YFSETQ, per germline. This CDR3 region has 14 residues. In nucleotides, the CDR3 is TGCGCCAGCAGCCCACCGGCAGGGCTACGAGAGCAGTACTTC. This translates into CASSPPAGLREQYF.

A note on this clonotype: A read error may explain this, as a much larger clone is one base away. This chain uses TRBV5-6 with TRBJ2-1, with D possibly matching TRBD2 (5 bases). This CDR3 region has 18 residues. Germline loops: CDR1 SGHDT, CDR2 YYEEEE. This CDR3 reads CTSSLEVRAVSSYNEQFF. CDR3 nucleotide sequence: TGTACCAGCAGCTTGGAGGTTAGGGCGGTGAGCTCCTACAATGAGCAGTTCTTC.

This clonotype was found a few times. This chain links TRBV20-1 with TRBJ1-2; 12 nucleotides match TRBD1. V gave up 3 bases and J gave up 5 bases; unmatched junction bases: 4. The CDR3 sequence is 14 residues long. The germline V gene has CDR1 DFQATT and CDR2 SNEGSKA (reference sequence). The CDR3 loop reads CSARGQGAWYGYTF. The CDR3 DNA reads as TGCAGTGCTAGGGGACAGGGGGCATGGTATGGCTACACCTTC.

This clonotype was counted a few times. In DNA form, the CDR3 reads TGTGCCAGCAGCGCCGGGACTACCACGACCGGGGAGCTGTTTTTT. Translated: CASSAGTTTTGELFF. The chain carries TRBV9 and TRBJ2-2; 7 bases agree with TRBD2. The CDR3 totals 15 residues. J lost 5 bases, V lost 3 bases, and 7 bases had no gene match. The germline CDR1 and CDR2 sequences are SGDLS and YYNGEE.

With regard to this clonotype: At one end the junction does not follow the germline gene, possibly because of a read error. The rearrangement uses TRBV11-2 and TRBJ2-6; D is possibly TRBD1 (5 bases). Per the germline V gene, CDR1 is SGHAT and CDR2 is FQNNGV. The CDR3 runs to 15 residues. The CDR3 loop reads CASIPRSSGANILTF. CDR3 in DNA: TGTGCCAGCATCCCTAGAAGCTCTGGGGCCAACATCCTGACTTTC.

The rearrangement uses TRBV12-3 or TRBV12-4 and TRBJ2-2, with no clear D. This CDR3 has 17 amino acids. The germline V and J ends were trimmed by 2 bases and 6 bases, with 19 bases remaining between them. The CDR3 protein is CASSLSTGPFRPGELFF. CDR3 nucleotide sequence: TGTGCCAGCAGTTTATCAACGGGTCCTTTTCGGCCCGGGGAGCTGTTTTTT.

This chain links TRBV28 with TRBJ2-4; D is unresolved. Germline CDR1 reads MDHEN; CDR2 reads SYDVKM. The length of the CDR3 is 12 residues. V lost 5 bases and J lost 6, with 8 bases in between. The CDR3 protein is CASSSQTNIQYF. CDR3 sequence (DNA): TGTGCCAGCAGTAGTCAGACAAACATTCAGTACTTC.

The gene calls are TRBV24-1 and TRBJ1-6; D uncertain. There are 14 residues in the CDR3. Germline values: CDR1 KGHDR, CDR2 SFDVKD. V was trimmed by 2 bases and J by 6 bases, leaving 7 bases between them. CDR3 coding DNA: TGTGCCACCAGTGATTCCGCTGTTAATTCACCCCTCCACTTT. Amino acid sequence: CATSDSAVNSPLHF.

This clonotype was observed many times. The chain employs TRBV5-8 and TRBJ2-4; possible D gene TRBD1, 6 bases. Deletions cut 0 bases from V and 8 bases from J, with 12 bases between. Germline assignment: CDR1 SGHTS and CDR2 YDEGEE. The CDR3 has 14 amino acids. The CDR3 coding sequence is TGTGCCAGCAGCTTGGGGCAGGGGATAGACATTCAGTACTTC. Translating it yields CASSLGQGIDIQYF.

With respect to this clonotype: One end of the junction fails to match germline, which may point to a read error. The chain is built from TRBV6-2 or TRBV6-3 and TRBJ2-1; 8 bases match TRBD1. The CDR3 contains 13 residues. Germline V gives CDR1 MNHEY, CDR2 SVGEGT. The CDR3 reads CASSHDRGIERFF. Written as DNA, the CDR3 is TGTGCCAGCAGCCACGACAGGGGCATTGAGCGGTTCTTC.

V gene TRBV7-8 combines with J gene TRBJ2-6; D possibly corresponds to TRBD2 (6 bases). The CDR3 runs 17 residues. V was shortened by 4 bases and J by 0 bases, with 13 bases between the two germline ends. The V gene's germline CDR1 is SGHVS and CDR2 FQNEAQ. The CDR3 is CASSYQGLGSGANVLTF. CDR3 DNA: TGTGCCAGCAGCTACCAGGGACTCGGCTCTGGGGCCAACGTCCTGACTTTC.

As regards this clonotype: One junction end does not reproduce the germline sequence, and a read error may be involved. The V and J genes are TRBV4-1 and TRBJ2-3; maybe TRBD2 (7 bases). The germline V gene has CDR1 MGHRA and CDR2 YSYEKL. The CDR3 covers 19 residues. CDR3 in amino acids: CASNQPPLRGGDRTDTQYF. The CDR3 DNA sequence: TGCGCCAGCAACCAACCACCTCTAAGGGGGGGCGACCGCACAGATACGCAGTATTTT.

V gene TRBV28 combines with J gene TRBJ2-5, with D hard to call. The V and J ends lost 8 bases and 7 bases respectively, with 11 bases between them. Germline V gene sequence: CDR1 MDHEN, CDR2 SYDVKM. This CDR3 spans 11 amino acids. The CDR3 loop reads CASQRSSTQYF. The CDR3 nucleotides are TGTGCCAGCCAAAGATCCTCGACCCAGTACTTC.

The chain couples TRBV28 to TRBJ1-1, with unresolved D. Trimming took 4 bases from V and 7 from J, leaving 10 bases between them. Germline V gene data show CDR1 as MDHEN and CDR2 as SYDVKM. The CDR3 totals 12 residues. CDR3 nucleotide sequence: TGTGCCAGCAGTTACCAGAGCCTTGAAGCTTTCTTT. Encoded protein: CASSYQSLEAFF.

Details on this clonotype: A read error may produce the germline difference seen at one junction end. This sequence joins TRBV11-3 and TRBJ2-1; 10 nucleotides align to TRBD1. Germline-derived CDR1 and CDR2 are SGHNT and YENEEA. The CDR3 has 15 amino acids. The CDR3 is CGSSPPGQGSNEQLF. The CDR3 nucleotides read TGTGGCAGCAGCCCCCCGGGACAGGGGTCCAATGAGCAGCTCTTC.

On this clonotype: One junction end does not reproduce the germline sequence, and a read error may be involved. This rearrangement joins TRBV6-2 or TRBV6-3 to TRBJ2-1; TRBD2 matches 11 bases. Germline V CDR1 and CDR2: MNHEY, SVGEGT. CDR3 size: 14 residues. In nucleotides, the CDR3 is TGTGCCAGCGGTTACATAGCGGGGGGGCGTGAGCAGTTATTC. Translated, it gives CASGYIAGGREQLF.

This clonotype turned up a few times. The chain uses TRBV12-3 or TRBV12-4 and TRBJ1-4, with D possibly matching TRBD1 (6 bases). V shed 7 bases and J shed 8 bases, with 17 bases lying between them. CDR3 length: 14 residues. CDR3 sequence: CASTPTGLWEKLFF. The CDR3 DNA sequence: TGTGCCAGCACCCCTACAGGGCTGTGGGAAAAACTGTTTTTT.

A remark on this clonotype: A read error may explain this, as a much larger clone is one base away. The J gene is TRBJ1-5, the V gene TRBV27; the D is unclear. In germline, CDR1 is MNHEY, CDR2 SMNVEV (reference sequence). The CDR3 length is 14 residues. CDR3: CANSLYGPNQPQHF. The CDR3 DNA sequence: TGTGCCAACAGTTTATATGGGCCCAATCAGCCCCAGCATTTT.